The rows below give T cell receptor beta chains drawn from one sample of a study of patients and donors after allogeneic stem cell transplantation. MiXCR, run by TCRdb on the RT-PCR reads, gives a single entry per CDR3 protein. The repertoire holds some 880,000 distinct CDR3 sequences, about a sixth seen once, with approximately 5.9% in the top ten. The sequencing sample was made of blood, either unsorted or a sorted T cell fraction (not recorded which). The origin of the receptors is a human donor who was either an allogeneic HSCT recipient or a stem cell or donor lymphocyte infusion donor (not recorded which). It is not recorded whose cells these are; they may come from a transplant donor. CDR3s include the opening cysteine and the closing phenylalanine or tryptophan. Each record gives: D gene, clone size, V gene, J gene, CDR3 DNA, CDR3 protein. The D gene is left open where the match is weak. Clone size is stated in some rows and not others, as once, few, many or a class when expanded.

d_call: TRBD2
clone_size: .
v_call: TRBV12-5
j_call: TRBJ2-1
cdr3_nt: TGTGCTAGTGGTATCCGGACTAGCGCCACGTTCTTC
cdr3_aa: CASGIRTSATFF

d_call: TRBD1
clone_size: few
v_call: TRBV20-1
j_call: TRBJ1-3
cdr3_nt: TGCAGTGCCGAAACAGGGGGTACTGGAAACACCATATATTTT
cdr3_aa: CSAETGGTGNTIYF

d_call: .
clone_size: .
v_call: TRBV4-2
j_call: TRBJ1-4
cdr3_nt: TGTGCCAGCAGCCAAGTCCGGACAACTAATGAAAAACTGTTTTTT
cdr3_aa: CASSQVRTTNEKLFF

d_call: .
clone_size: .
v_call: TRBV5-6
j_call: TRBJ2-7
cdr3_nt: TGTGCCAGCAGTTCTTTAACTGGGATTGGTCTTTACGAGCAGTACTTC
cdr3_aa: CASSSLTGIGLYEQYF

d_call: TRBD1
clone_size: .
v_call: TRBV6-1
j_call: TRBJ1-6
cdr3_nt: TGTGCCAGCAGCCGCAATCGCGGACAGGGAGGGACACCCCTCCACTTT
cdr3_aa: CASSRNRGQGGTPLHF

d_call: TRBD1
clone_size: few
v_call: TRBV3-1
j_call: TRBJ1-1
cdr3_nt: TGTGCCAGCAGCCAAGGACAGGGCGCAGCTTTCTTT
cdr3_aa: CASSQGQGAAFF

d_call: .
clone_size: few
v_call: TRBV6-2/TRBV6-3
j_call: TRBJ2-3
cdr3_nt: TGTGCCAGCACTCTTTCATACGGGACAGATACGCAGTATTTT
cdr3_aa: CASTLSYGTDTQYF

d_call: .
clone_size: few
v_call: TRBV7-8
j_call: TRBJ1-5
cdr3_nt: TGTGCCAGCAGCGCCCCTGGCTCGGGTAACCAGCCCCAGCATTTT
cdr3_aa: CASSAPGSGNQPQHF

d_call: .
clone_size: few
v_call: TRBV14
j_call: TRBJ2-1
cdr3_nt: TGTGCCAGCAGTCAAGCTAAAGGGTTCAATGAGCAGTTCTTC
cdr3_aa: CASSQAKGFNEQFF

d_call: .
clone_size: few
v_call: TRBV4-3
j_call: TRBJ1-3
cdr3_nt: TGCGCCAGCAGCCAAGATCGTCTCCAGGGCAGAAACACCATATATTTT
cdr3_aa: CASSQDRLQGRNTIYF

d_call: TRBD1
clone_size: .
v_call: TRBV9
j_call: TRBJ2-2
cdr3_nt: TGTGCCAGCAGCGTGGGACAGTCGAACACCGGGGAGCTGTTTTTT
cdr3_aa: CASSVGQSNTGELFF

d_call: .
clone_size: few
v_call: TRBV5-4
j_call: TRBJ1-2
cdr3_nt: TGTGCCAGCAGCCCACGAAGAACGGAACCTAACTATGGCTACACCTTC
cdr3_aa: CASSPRRTEPNYGYTF

d_call: TRBD2
clone_size: .
v_call: TRBV20-1
j_call: TRBJ2-1
cdr3_nt: TGCAGTGCTAGATGGGTTAGCGGGGGCGAGCAGTTCTTC
cdr3_aa: CSARWVSGGEQFF

d_call: .
clone_size: .
v_call: TRBV10-3
j_call: TRBJ2-1
cdr3_nt: TGTGCCATCAGTGAGTCGAGGAGCGAGTTCCATGAGCAGTTCTTC
cdr3_aa: CAISESRSEFHEQFF

d_call: TRBD2
clone_size: many
v_call: TRBV10-2
j_call: TRBJ2-7
cdr3_nt: TGCGCCAGCAAAGCGGGAGTTCCGTATGGCGACGAGCAGTACTTC
cdr3_aa: CASKAGVPYGDEQYF

d_call: .
clone_size: few
v_call: TRBV20-1
j_call: TRBJ1-4
cdr3_nt: TGCAGTGCTGGGCCCAACACTGAAAAACTGTTTTTT
cdr3_aa: CSAGPNTEKLFF

d_call: .
clone_size: few
v_call: TRBV9
j_call: TRBJ1-2
cdr3_nt: TGTGCCAGCAGTGGAGATAAGCGCGGCTACACCTTC
cdr3_aa: CASSGDKRGYTF

d_call: TRBD1
clone_size: .
v_call: TRBV7-9
j_call: TRBJ2-7
cdr3_nt: TGTGCCAGCAGCTCTAATCACAGGGGCGACGAGCAGTACTTC
cdr3_aa: CASSSNHRGDEQYF

d_call: TRBD1
clone_size: few
v_call: TRBV5-6
j_call: TRBJ1-5
cdr3_nt: TGTGCCAGCAGTCGGAGGGGGCAGGGGAATCAGCCCCAGCATTTT
cdr3_aa: CASSRRGQGNQPQHF

d_call: TRBD2
clone_size: .
v_call: TRBV9
j_call: TRBJ2-5
cdr3_nt: TGTGCCAGCAGCGAGGCCCCCCAAGGCGGGAGGGTGCAAGAGACCCAGTACTTC
cdr3_aa: CASSEAPQGGRVQETQYF

d_call: .
clone_size: few
v_call: TRBV11-2
j_call: TRBJ1-2
cdr3_nt: TGTGCCAGCAGCTTAGATGGGGGGACCTATGGCTACACCTTC
cdr3_aa: CASSLDGGTYGYTF

d_call: .
clone_size: .
v_call: TRBV12-3/TRBV12-4
j_call: TRBJ2-3
cdr3_nt: TGTGCCAGCAGTTTCCCTGTGGGTAGCACAGATACGCAGTATTTT
cdr3_aa: CASSFPVGSTDTQYF

d_call: TRBD2
clone_size: few
v_call: TRBV7-9
j_call: TRBJ2-7
cdr3_nt: TGTGCCAGCAGCTACGGGACTAGTCAGGACGAGCAGTACTTC
cdr3_aa: CASSYGTSQDEQYF

d_call: .
clone_size: few
v_call: TRBV29-1
j_call: TRBJ2-3
cdr3_nt: TGCAGCGTTGACAGGGCTGGGCTGACAGATACGCAGTATTTT
cdr3_aa: CSVDRAGLTDTQYF

d_call: .
clone_size: few
v_call: TRBV3-1
j_call: TRBJ1-5
cdr3_nt: TGTGCCAGCAGCCAGGCAGGGTCCCTTAATCAGCCCCAGCATTTT
cdr3_aa: CASSQAGSLNQPQHF

d_call: .
clone_size: .
v_call: TRBV12-5
j_call: TRBJ2-3
cdr3_nt: TGTGCTAGTGGAGAAACCGGGACTCTCGATACGCAGTATTTT
cdr3_aa: CASGETGTLDTQYF